These 7 T cell receptor beta chains originate from one sample sequenced in a study of T cell repertoires in ileal Crohn's disease. TCRdb keeps only in-frame clones here, not all; method: immunoSEQ multiplex PCR. Here the sample spans 15,000 to 20,000 clones, about 93% being singletons. Material: ileal tissue. These receptor sequences come from an adult with Crohn's disease.

This chain joins TRBV11-2 and TRBJ2-1; D ambiguous. V was pared by 3 bases and J by 7 bases, with 4 bases between. Germline V CDR1 and CDR2: SGHAT, FQNNGV. This CDR3 has 11 residues. The CDR3 loop reads CASSFSNEQFF. CDR3 coding DNA: TGTGCCAGCAGCTTTTCGAATGAGCAGTTCTTC.

The V call is TRBV5-1, the J call TRBJ2-7; D may be TRBD1 (6 bases). This CDR3 is built from 16 residues. V was clipped by 1 base and J by 4 bases, with 18 bases between them. Germline V gives CDR1 SGHRS, CDR2 YFSETQ. The CDR3: CASSLFSRGAPYEQYF. The DNA for the CDR3 is TGCGCCAGCAGCTTGTTTTCCAGGGGAGCTCCTTACGAGCAGTACTTC. Complete variable domain (other parts from reference TRBV5-1 and TRBJ2-7): KAGVTQTPRYLIKTRGQQVTLSCSPISGHRSVSWYQQTPGQGLQFLFEYFSETQRNKGNFPGRFSGRQFSNSRSEMNVSTLELGDSALYLCASSLFSRGAPYEQYFGPGTRLTVT.

This sequence joins TRBV19 and TRBJ1-4; 10 bases are shared with TRBD1. The germline V gene encodes CDR1 LNHDA and CDR2 SQIVND (reference sequence). The V gene end was trimmed by 4 bases and the J gene end by 7 bases; junction bases not matched to a gene: 6. There are 15 residues in the CDR3. CDR3 loop: CASSTGQGIAEKLFF. CDR3 nucleotides: TGTGCCAGTAGTACGGGACAGGGGATCGCTGAAAAACTGTTTTTT.

The chain is built from TRBV6-5 and TRBJ2-5; 8 nucleotides agree with TRBD2. V dropped 6 bases and J dropped 4; count of bases not matched to a gene: 4. The CDR3 is 13 residues long. Germline V gives CDR1 MNHEY, CDR2 SVGAGI. In DNA, the CDR3 is TGTGCCAGCAGCCTCGGGAGGGGAGAGACCCAGTACTTC. Its translation: CASSLGRGETQYF.

This chain uses TRBV30 with TRBJ2-2; the D gene is possibly TRBD1 (5 bases). The CDR3 has 14 residues. V lost 2 bases and J 6 bases, leaving 13 bases between the germline ends. The germline CDR1 and CDR2 sequences are GTSNPN and SVGIG (reference sequence). CDR3 nucleotide sequence: TGTGCCTGGAGTTCTCAGGGAATAGCCGGGGAGCTGTTTTTT. It encodes CAWSSQGIAGELFF.

This chain uses TRBV9 with TRBJ2-3; D possibly corresponds to TRBD2 (6 bases). V was trimmed by 1 base and J by 0 bases, leaving 21 bases between them. Germline-derived CDR1 and CDR2 are SGDLS and YYNGEE. CDR3 length equals 19 residues. CDR3 sequence (DNA): TGTGCCAGCAGCGTAAAACGGTCGGGGGTCCGGGGGAGCACAGATACGCAGTATTTT. Translated, it gives CASSVKRSGVRGSTDTQYF.

The genes are TRBV10-2 and TRBJ2-7, with D perhaps TRBD2 (5 bases). CDR1 WSHSY and CDR2 SAAADI come from the germline V gene. The CDR3 spans 15 residues. Trimming took off 0 bases at V and 4 bases at J, with 13 bases between the two ends. The DNA of the CDR3 is TGCGCCAGCAGTGAGTCGTCGGGAAACCTATACGAGCAGTACTTC. Translated: CASSESSGNLYEQYF.